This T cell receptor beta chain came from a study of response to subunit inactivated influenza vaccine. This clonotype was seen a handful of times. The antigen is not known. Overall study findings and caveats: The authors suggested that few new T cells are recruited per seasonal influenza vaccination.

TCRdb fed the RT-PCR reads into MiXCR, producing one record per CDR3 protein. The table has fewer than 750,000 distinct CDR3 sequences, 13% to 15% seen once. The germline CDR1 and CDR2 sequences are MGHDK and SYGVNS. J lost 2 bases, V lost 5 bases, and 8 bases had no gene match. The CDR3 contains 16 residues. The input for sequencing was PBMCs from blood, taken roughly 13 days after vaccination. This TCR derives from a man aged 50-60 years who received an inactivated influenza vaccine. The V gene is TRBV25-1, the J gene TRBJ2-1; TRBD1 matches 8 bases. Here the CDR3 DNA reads TGTGCCAGCAGTAAAATGACAGGGGCGACCTACAATGAGCAGTTCTTC. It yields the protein CASSKMTGATYNEQFF.